This T cell receptor (beta chain) was sequenced in a study of cytomegalovirus exposure and HLA in healthy donors. As regards this clone: The antigen remains unidentified.

The CDR3 is 13 residues long. Looked up from germline, CDR1 is SEHNR and CDR2 is FQNEAQ (reference sequence). Trimming left V 5 bases short and J 3 bases short, with 10 bases between. Produced via immunoSEQ multiplex PCR; TCRdb's table is partial and in-frame only. The sample includes roughly 300,000 clones, around 87% of them seen just once. Findings and caveats of the study: Clusters of TCRs from the first cohort tended to co-occur in the 120 or so validation repertoires (as a later analysis found). The investigators catalogued 164 TCR beta chains as cytomegalovirus-associated.

The specimen was PBMCs. The sequence was obtained from a woman in her thirties in good health and CMV-seropositive. The gene calls are TRBV7-9 and TRBJ1-1; tentative D call: TRBD1 (5 bases). CDR3 region: CASSAVGDTEAFF. The CDR3 nucleotides are TGTGCCAGCAGCGCCGTAGGGGACACTGAAGCTTTCTTT.